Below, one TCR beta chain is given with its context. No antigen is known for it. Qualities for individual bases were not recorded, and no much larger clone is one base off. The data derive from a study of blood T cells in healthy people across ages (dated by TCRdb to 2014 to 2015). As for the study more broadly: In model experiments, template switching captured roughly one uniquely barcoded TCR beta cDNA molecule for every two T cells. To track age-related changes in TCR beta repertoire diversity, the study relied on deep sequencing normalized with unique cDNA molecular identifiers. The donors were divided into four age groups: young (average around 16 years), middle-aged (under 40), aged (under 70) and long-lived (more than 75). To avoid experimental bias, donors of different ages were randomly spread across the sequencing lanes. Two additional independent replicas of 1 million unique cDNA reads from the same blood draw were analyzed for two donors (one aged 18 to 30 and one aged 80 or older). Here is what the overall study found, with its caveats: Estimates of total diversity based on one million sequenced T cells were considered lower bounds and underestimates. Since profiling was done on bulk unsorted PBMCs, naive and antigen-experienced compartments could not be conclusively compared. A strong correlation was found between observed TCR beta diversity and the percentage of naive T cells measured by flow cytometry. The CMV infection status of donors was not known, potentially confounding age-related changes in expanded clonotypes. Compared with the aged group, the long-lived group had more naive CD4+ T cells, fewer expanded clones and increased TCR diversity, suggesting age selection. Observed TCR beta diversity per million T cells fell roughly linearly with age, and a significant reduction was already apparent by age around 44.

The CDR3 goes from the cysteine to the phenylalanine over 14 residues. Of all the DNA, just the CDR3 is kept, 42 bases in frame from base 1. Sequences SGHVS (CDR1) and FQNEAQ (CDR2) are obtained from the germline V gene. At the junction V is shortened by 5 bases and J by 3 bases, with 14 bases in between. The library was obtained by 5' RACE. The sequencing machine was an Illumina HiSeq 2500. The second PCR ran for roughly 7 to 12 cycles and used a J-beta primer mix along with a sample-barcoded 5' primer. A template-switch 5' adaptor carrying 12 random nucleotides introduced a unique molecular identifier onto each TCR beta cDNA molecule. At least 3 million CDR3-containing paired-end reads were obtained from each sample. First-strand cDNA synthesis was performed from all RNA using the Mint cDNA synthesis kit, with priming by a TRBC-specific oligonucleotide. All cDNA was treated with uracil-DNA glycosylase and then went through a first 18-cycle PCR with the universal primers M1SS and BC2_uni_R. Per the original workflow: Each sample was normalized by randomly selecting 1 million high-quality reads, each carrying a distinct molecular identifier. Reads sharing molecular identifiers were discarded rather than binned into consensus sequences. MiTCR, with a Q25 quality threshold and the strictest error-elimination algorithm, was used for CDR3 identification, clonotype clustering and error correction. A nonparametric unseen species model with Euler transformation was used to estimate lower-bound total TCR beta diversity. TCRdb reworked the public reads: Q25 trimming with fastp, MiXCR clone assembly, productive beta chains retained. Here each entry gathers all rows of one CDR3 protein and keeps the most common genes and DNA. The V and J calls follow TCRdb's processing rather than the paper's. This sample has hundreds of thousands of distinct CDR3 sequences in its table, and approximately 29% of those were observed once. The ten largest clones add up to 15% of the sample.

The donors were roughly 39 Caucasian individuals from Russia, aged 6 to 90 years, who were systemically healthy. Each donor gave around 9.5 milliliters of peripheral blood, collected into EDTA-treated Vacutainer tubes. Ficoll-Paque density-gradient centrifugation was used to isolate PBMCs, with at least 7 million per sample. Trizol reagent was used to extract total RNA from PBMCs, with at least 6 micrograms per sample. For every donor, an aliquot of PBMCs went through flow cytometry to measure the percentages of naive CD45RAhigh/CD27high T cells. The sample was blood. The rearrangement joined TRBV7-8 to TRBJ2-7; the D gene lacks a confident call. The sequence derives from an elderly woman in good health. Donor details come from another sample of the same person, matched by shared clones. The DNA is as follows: TGTGCCAGCAGCCCCCCCGGGCCCTGCTACGAGCAGTACTTC. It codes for CASSPPGPCYEQYF.